This T cell receptor beta chain was sequenced in a study of T cell responses to AZD1222 COVID-19 vaccine. Only in-frame clones appear in the TCRdb table, and some are missing; sequencing was by immunoSEQ multiplex PCR. In the table there are roughly 160,000 clones, 87% of which are singletons. Study findings and constraints: Of the AZD1222 recipients, only 5 or 6 were seropositive at baseline. Increases in Spike-specific TCR breadth and depth were seen after two AZD1222 doses.

Trimming at V came to 1 base and at J to 5 bases, leaving 6 bases not matched to a gene. The CDR3 totals 15 residues. Per germline, CDR1 MGHRA and CDR2 YSYEKL. On this clone: Its antigen remains unknown.

The sample in question was peripheral blood, obtained 28 days after the second AZD1222 dose. The sequence was obtained from an adult who received the AZD1222 COVID-19 vaccine. The chain employs TRBV4-1 and TRBJ1-1, with 8 bases fitting TRBD1. This chain's CDR3 is CASSQAGQEGTEAFF. The DNA for the CDR3 is TGCGCCAGCAGCCAAGCGGGACAGGAGGGGACTGAAGCTTTCTTT.